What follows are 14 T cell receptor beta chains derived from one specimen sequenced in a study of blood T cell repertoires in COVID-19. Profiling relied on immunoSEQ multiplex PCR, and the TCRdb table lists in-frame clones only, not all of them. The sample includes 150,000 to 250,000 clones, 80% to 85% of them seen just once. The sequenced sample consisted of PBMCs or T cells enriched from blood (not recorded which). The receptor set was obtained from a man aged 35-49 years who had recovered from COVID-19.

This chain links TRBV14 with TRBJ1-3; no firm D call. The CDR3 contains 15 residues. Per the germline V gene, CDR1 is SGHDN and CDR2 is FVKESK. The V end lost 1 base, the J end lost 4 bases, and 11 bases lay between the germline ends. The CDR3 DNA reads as TGTGCCAGCAGCCAAGCTGAAACCGCGGGAAACACCATATATTTT. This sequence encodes CASSQAETAGNTIYF.

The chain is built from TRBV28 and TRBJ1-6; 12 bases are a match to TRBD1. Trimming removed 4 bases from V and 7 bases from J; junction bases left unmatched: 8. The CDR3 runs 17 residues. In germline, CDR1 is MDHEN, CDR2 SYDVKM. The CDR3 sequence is CASSSRDRGRKNSPLHF. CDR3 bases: TGTGCCAGCAGTTCTCGGGACAGGGGGCGAAAAAATTCACCCCTCCACTTT.

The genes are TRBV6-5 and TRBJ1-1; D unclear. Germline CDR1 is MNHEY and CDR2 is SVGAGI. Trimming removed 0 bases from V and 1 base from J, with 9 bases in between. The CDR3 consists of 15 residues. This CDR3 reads CASSYSRGSNTEAFF. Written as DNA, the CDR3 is TGTGCCAGCAGTTACTCGCGCGGGTCGAACACTGAAGCTTTCTTT.

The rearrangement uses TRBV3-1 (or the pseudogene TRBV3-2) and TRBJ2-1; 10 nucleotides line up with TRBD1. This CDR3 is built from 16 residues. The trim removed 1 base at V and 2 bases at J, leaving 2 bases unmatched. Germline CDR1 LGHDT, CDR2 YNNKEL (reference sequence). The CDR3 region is CASSQGTGGAYNEQFF. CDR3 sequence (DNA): TGTGCCAGCAGCCAAGGGACAGGGGGTGCCTACAATGAGCAGTTCTTC.

CDR3 loop: CASSLALSGLGTDTQYF. The CDR3 nucleotides are TGTGCCAGCAGCTTAGCTCTTTCGGGACTAGGCACAGATACGCAGTATTTT. This sequence joins TRBV7-9 and TRBJ2-3; 8 bases line up with TRBD2. The CDR3 spans 17 residues. Germline V gene data show CDR1 as SEHNR and CDR2 as FQNEAQ (reference sequence). V lost 0 bases to trimming and J lost 1 base; unmatched junction nucleotides: 6.

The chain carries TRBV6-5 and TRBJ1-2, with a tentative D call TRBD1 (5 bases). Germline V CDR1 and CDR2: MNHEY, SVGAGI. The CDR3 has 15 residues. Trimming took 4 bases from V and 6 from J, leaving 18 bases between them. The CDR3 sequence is CASSSIREGLNGYTF. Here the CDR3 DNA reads TGTGCCAGCAGTTCGATCCGGGAGGGGCTAAATGGCTACACCTTC.

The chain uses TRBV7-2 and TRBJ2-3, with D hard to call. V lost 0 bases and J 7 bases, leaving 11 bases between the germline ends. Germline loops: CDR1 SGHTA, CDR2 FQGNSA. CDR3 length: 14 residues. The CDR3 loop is CASSLASGGYTQYF. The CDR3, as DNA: TGTGCCAGCAGCTTAGCCTCAGGTGGATATACGCAGTATTTT.

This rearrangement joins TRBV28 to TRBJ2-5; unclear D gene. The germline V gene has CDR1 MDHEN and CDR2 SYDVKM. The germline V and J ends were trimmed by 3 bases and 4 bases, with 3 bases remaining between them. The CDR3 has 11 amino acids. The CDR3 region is CASSFRETQYF. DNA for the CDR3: TGTGCCAGCAGTTTCAGAGAGACCCAGTACTTC. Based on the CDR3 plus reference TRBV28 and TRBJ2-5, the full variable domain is DVKVTQSSRYLVKRTGEKVFLECVQDMDHENMFWYRQDPGLGLRLIYFSYDVKMKEKGDIPEGYSVSREKKERFSLILESASTNQTSMYLCASSFRETQYFGPGTRLLVL.

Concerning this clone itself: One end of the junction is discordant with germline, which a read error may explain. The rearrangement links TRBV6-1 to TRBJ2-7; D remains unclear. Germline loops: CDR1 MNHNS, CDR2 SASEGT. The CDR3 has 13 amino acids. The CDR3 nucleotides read TGTGCCAGCAGAGAAGCGACTTCCTACGAGCAGTACTTC. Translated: CASREATSYEQYF.

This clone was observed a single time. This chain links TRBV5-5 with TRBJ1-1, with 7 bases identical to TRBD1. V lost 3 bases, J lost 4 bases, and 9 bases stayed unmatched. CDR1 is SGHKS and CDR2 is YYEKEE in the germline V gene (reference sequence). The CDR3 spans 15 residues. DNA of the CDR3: TGTGCCAGCAGCTGGGGACAGTCCCGAGTCACTGAAGCTTTCTTT. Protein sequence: CASSWGQSRVTEAFF.

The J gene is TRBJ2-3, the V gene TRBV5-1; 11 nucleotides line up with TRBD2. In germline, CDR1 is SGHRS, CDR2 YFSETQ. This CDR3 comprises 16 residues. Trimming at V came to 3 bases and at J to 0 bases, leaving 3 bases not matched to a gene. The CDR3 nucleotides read TGCGCCAGCAGCTCAACTAGCGGGGGAAGCACAGATACGCAGTATTTT. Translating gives CASSSTSGGSTDTQYF. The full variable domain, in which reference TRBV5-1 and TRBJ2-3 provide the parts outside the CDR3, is KAGVTQTPRYLIKTRGQQVTLSCSPISGHRSVSWYQQTPGQGLQFLFEYFSETQRNKGNFPGRFSGRQFSNSRSEMNVSTLELGDSALYLCASSSTSGGSTDTQYFGPGTRLTVL.

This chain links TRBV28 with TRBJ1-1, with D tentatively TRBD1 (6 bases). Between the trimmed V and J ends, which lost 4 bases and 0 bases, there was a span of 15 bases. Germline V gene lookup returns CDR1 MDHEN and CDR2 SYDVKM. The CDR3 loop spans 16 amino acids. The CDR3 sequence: CASSSLSQGLNTEAFF. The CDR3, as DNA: TGTGCCAGCAGTTCCCTTTCTCAGGGGTTGAACACTGAAGCTTTCTTT.

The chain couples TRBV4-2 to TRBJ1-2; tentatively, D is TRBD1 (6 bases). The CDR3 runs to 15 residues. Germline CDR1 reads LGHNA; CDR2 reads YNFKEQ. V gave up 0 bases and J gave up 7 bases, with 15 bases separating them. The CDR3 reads CASSQDRDRLLGYTF. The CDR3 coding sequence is TGTGCCAGCAGCCAAGATCGTGACAGGCTACTTGGCTACACCTTC.

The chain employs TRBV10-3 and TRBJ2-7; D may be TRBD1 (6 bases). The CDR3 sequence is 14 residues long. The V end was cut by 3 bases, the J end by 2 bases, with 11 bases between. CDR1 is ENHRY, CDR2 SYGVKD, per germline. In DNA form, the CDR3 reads TGTGCCATCAGTGATAGTCAGGGGCCCTACGAGCAGTACTTC. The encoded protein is CAISDSQGPYEQYF.